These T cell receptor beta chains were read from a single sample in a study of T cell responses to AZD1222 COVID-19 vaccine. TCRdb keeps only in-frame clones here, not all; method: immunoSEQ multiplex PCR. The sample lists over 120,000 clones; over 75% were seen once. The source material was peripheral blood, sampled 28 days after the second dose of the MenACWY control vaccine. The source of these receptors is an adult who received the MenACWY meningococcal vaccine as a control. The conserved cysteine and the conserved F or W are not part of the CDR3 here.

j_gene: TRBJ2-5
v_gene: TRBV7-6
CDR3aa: ASSFGRGVEETQY

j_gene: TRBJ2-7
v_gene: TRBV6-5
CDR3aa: ASNRGLFGEQY

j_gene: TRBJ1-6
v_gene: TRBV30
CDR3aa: AWSARSFSPLH

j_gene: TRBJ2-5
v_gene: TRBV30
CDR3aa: AWSADSRGETQY

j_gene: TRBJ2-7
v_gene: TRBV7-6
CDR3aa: ASSLVGQGLASGYEQY

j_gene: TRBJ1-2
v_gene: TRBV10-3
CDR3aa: AITNQAIYGYT

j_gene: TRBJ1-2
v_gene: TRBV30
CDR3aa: AWSLQGARGYT

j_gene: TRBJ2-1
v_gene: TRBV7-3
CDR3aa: ASSPGSSYNEQF

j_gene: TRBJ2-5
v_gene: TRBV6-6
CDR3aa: ASSYLASGGRETQY

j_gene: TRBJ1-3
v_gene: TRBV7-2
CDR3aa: ASSSLGHSGDTIY

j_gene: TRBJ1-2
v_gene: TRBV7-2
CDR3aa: ASSDRANYGYT

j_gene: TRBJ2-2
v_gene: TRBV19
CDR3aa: ASSIDWNTGELF

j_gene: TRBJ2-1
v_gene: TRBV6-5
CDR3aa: ASSYGLGVSWNEQF

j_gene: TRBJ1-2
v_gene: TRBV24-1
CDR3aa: ATSDLQGGPNGYT

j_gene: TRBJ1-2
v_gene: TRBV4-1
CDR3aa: ASSQAGLGGHGYT

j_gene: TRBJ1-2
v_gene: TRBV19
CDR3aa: ASRPQGPNYGYT

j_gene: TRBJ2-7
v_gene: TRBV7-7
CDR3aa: ASSLEQGPYEQY